The 3 T cell receptor beta chains below all came from one sample that was sequenced in a study of cytotoxic CD8 clonotypes in ibrutinib-treated CLL. Some clones are missing from TCRdb's copy, which holds only in-frame ones; the method was immunoSEQ multiplex PCR. The profile shows about 330,000 clones, around 66% of them singletons. The sample in question was PBMCs, obtained after 36 months of ibrutinib treatment. These receptor sequences come from a human donor with chronic lymphocytic leukemia.

V is TRBV5-1 and J is TRBJ2-1, with 9 bases that match TRBD2. The V and J ends lost 2 bases and 4 bases, in that order; junction bases with no gene match: 4. Germline CDR1 SGHRS, CDR2 YFSETQ. CDR3 length: 15 residues. CDR3 amino acids: CASSFRTSEYNEQFF. The CDR3 DNA reads TGCGCCAGCAGCTTCCGGACTAGCGAGTACAATGAGCAGTTCTTC.

The table lists this clone with a few counts. V and J are TRBV5-4 and TRBJ1-5; D is ambiguous. The germline V gene encodes CDR1 SGHNT and CDR2 YYREEE (reference sequence). The CDR3 length is 13 residues. V gave up 4 bases and J gave up 5 bases, with 10 bases separating them. CDR3 DNA sequence: TGTGCCAGCAGCCGCGACCGAGATCAGCCCCAGCATTTT. This translates into CASSRDRDQPQHF.

The chain employs TRBV29-1 and TRBJ2-2; no firm D call. V dropped 6 bases and J dropped 1 base, with 6 bases sitting between them. The length of the CDR3 is 12 residues. The germline CDR1 and CDR2 sequences are SQVTM and ANQGSEA. CDR3: CSVKENTGELFF. CDR3 nucleotide sequence: TGCAGCGTAAAGGAGAACACCGGGGAGCTGTTTTTT.